A single sample gave rise to the 17 T cell receptor beta chains below, sequenced in a study of blood T cell repertoires in COVID-19. Assay used: immunoSEQ multiplex PCR; TCRdb lists only in-frame clones, some missing. The sample has over 55,000 clones, 87% seen once. The sample taken for sequencing was peripheral blood. These receptors came from a man aged 50 to 59 with active COVID-19.

This chain joins TRBV5-1 and TRBJ2-5, with TRBD2 as a possible D gene (6 bases). The V end lost 5 bases, the J end lost 2 bases, and 13 bases lay between the germline ends. Per germline, CDR1 SGHRS and CDR2 YFSETQ. This CDR3 comprises 14 residues. The CDR3 DNA sequence: TGCGCCAGCAGGGACCTCCGGGAGCAAGAGACCCAGTACTTC. Encoded protein: CASRDLREQETQYF.

V and J are TRBV7-2 and TRBJ1-6; D gene unclear. The CDR3 is made up of 19 amino acids. In germline, CDR1 is SGHTA, CDR2 FQGNSA. With 2 bases removed from V and 0 bases from J, the gap between germline ends came to 17 bases. CDR3 DNA: TGTGCCAGCAGCTTATTGAATCGCGGCTCAAGCTCCTATAATTCACCCCTCCACTTT. Its protein is CASSLLNRGSSSYNSPLHF. Variable domain in full (rest from reference TRBV7-2 and TRBJ1-6): GAGVSQSPSNKVTEKGKDVELRCDPISGHTALYWYRQSLGQGLEFLIYFQGNSAPDKSGLPSDRFSAERTGGSVSTLTIQRTQQEDSAVYLCASSLLNRGSSSYNSPLHFGNGTRLTVT.

V and J are TRBV2 and TRBJ2-1; D is undetermined. The germline V gene encodes CDR1 SNHLY and CDR2 FYNNEI. This CDR3 is built from 14 residues. Trimming removed 6 bases from V and 4 bases from J, with 13 bases in between. The CDR3 DNA reads TGTGCCAGCAGGGGCCGCCTTGGTTACAATGAGCAGTTCTTC. Amino acid sequence: CASRGRLGYNEQFF.

The chain carries TRBV28 and TRBJ1-2; D is perhaps TRBD1 (5 bases). The germline gives CDR1 MDHEN, CDR2 SYDVKM. The CDR3 extends over 14 amino acids. Trimming removed 3 bases at V and 1 base at J, with 9 bases between. The CDR3: CASSFRTINYGYTF. CDR3 in DNA: TGTGCCAGCAGTTTTCGGACAATTAACTATGGCTACACCTTC.

The chain links TRBV4-2 to TRBJ1-1; TRBD1 is a possible D gene (6 bases). Trimming pared 0 bases from V and 9 bases from J, leaving 14 bases between. Germline V lookup: CDR1 LGHNA, CDR2 YNFKEQ. The CDR3 is 14 residues long. CDR3 DNA: TGTGCCAGCAGCCAAGATCGGGGGGCGGAAAAAGCTTTCTTT. Protein: CASSQDRGAEKAFF.

This clone was counted only a few times. The chain uses TRBV5-4 and TRBJ1-2; no reliable D call. Germline V gives CDR1 SGHNT, CDR2 YYREEE (reference sequence). Trimming removed 3 bases at V and 4 bases at J, with 19 bases between. The CDR3 has 16 residues. CDR3 bases: TGTGCCAGCAGCTCGGCACAACAACAGAGTAGCTATGGCTACACCTTC. Protein product: CASSSAQQQSSYGYTF.

The chain combines TRBV28 with TRBJ1-5; D remains unclear. The CDR3 is 14 residues long. Trimming pared 2 bases from V and 1 base from J, leaving 6 bases between. Germline-derived CDR1 and CDR2 are MDHEN and SYDVKM. CDR3 nucleotides: TGTGCCAGCAGTTTACTACAGAGCAATCAGCCCCAGCATTTT. It encodes CASSLLQSNQPQHF.

The rearrangement links TRBV18 to TRBJ1-1; D gene unclear. The germline V gene has CDR1 KGHSH and CDR2 LQKENI. V was trimmed by 3 bases and J by 0 bases, leaving 8 bases between them. The CDR3 is 14 residues long. DNA for the CDR3: TGTGCCAGCTCACCGGGCAACATGAACACTGAAGCTTTCTTT. It yields the protein CASSPGNMNTEAFF.

The CDR3: CAISGQGQGTDTQYF. CDR3 sequence (DNA): TGTGCCATCAGTGGCCAGGGACAGGGTACAGATACGCAGTATTTT. The J gene is TRBJ2-3, the V gene TRBV10-3; TRBD1 matches at 9 bases. Trimming cost V 4 bases and J 3 bases; bases outside gene matches: 5. This CDR3 is built from 15 residues. Germline CDR1 and CDR2: ENHRY and SYGVKD.

The chain couples TRBV12-5 to TRBJ2-3; TRBD1 agrees at 9 bases. CDR3 length equals 17 residues. Trimming cost V 0 bases and J 2 bases; bases outside gene matches: 6. In germline, CDR1 is LGHNT, CDR2 FRNRAP. This CDR3 reads CASGLVRTGAITDTQYF. The CDR3 nucleotides are TGTGCTAGTGGTTTGGTCCGGACAGGGGCAATCACAGATACGCAGTATTTT.

This sequence joins TRBV6-6 and TRBJ1-1, with D unresolved. Germline V CDR1 and CDR2: MNHNY, SVGAGI (reference sequence). CDR3 size: 13 residues. V was clipped by 2 bases and J by 4 bases, with 8 bases between them. The CDR3 DNA reads TGTGCCAGCAGTTACACGGAGGGCACTGAAGCTTTCTTT. Protein: CASSYTEGTEAFF.

This chain links TRBV28 with TRBJ2-2, with D uncertain. Germline values: CDR1 MDHEN, CDR2 SYDVKM. V shed 3 bases and J shed 7 bases, with 3 bases lying between them. This CDR3 has 11 amino acids. The CDR3 protein is CASSFFGELFF. CDR3 nucleotide sequence: TGTGCCAGCAGTTTCTTCGGGGAGCTGTTTTTT.

The chain couples TRBV6-1 to TRBJ2-1; TRBD2 matches at 13 bases. This CDR3 comprises 19 residues. CDR1 is MNHNS, CDR2 SASEGT, per germline. V shed 1 base, J shed 2 bases, and the junction held 8 bases outside the gene matches. The CDR3: CASSEVGLAGASAYNEQFF. The CDR3 DNA is TGTGCCAGCAGTGAAGTAGGACTAGCGGGGGCCTCAGCCTACAATGAGCAGTTCTTC.

The sample holds a few counts of this clone. The rearrangement uses TRBV29-1 and TRBJ1-1, with a possible D match to TRBD1 (5 bases). The CDR3 length is 11 residues. Germline V gives CDR1 SQVTM, CDR2 ANQGSEA. V gave up 4 bases and J gave up 8 bases, with 11 bases separating them. CDR3: CSVGGGTEAFF. Here the CDR3 DNA reads TGCAGCGTTGGGGGGGGGACCGAAGCTTTCTTT.

This rearrangement joins TRBV4-2 to TRBJ1-5; possible D gene TRBD1, 6 bases. The CDR3 runs to 14 residues. In germline, CDR1 is LGHNA, CDR2 YNFKEQ. Trimming took 5 bases from V and 4 from J, leaving 12 bases between them. CDR3 amino acids: CASSEGGRNQPQHF. The CDR3 DNA sequence: TGTGCCAGCAGCGAGGGGGGGAGGAATCAGCCCCAGCATTTT.

The V gene is TRBV6-5, the J gene TRBJ1-5; possibly TRBD1 for D (5 bases). The CDR3 extends over 13 amino acids. CDR1 is MNHEY and CDR2 is SVGAGI in the germline V gene. V was clipped by 2 bases and J by 4 bases, with 6 bases between them. For the CDR3, the DNA is TGTGCCAGCAGTTACGGGGGGAATCAGCCCCAGCATTTT. Translation gives CASSYGGNQPQHF.

This chain uses TRBV7-9 with TRBJ2-6; the match to TRBD1 covers 10 bases. Looked up from germline, CDR1 is SEHNR and CDR2 is FQNEAQ (reference sequence). This CDR3 has 16 residues. The V segment lost 7 bases and the J segment 0 bases; nucleotides outside the gene matches: 3. CDR3 protein: CASTGQGGSGANVLTF. CDR3 coding DNA: TGTGCCAGCACAGGACAGGGGGGCTCTGGGGCCAACGTCCTGACTTTC.